This entry is about one T cell receptor beta chain. There is no known antigen for this receptor. No clone much larger than this one lies a single base away; base qualities are absent. The data were taken from a study of blood T cell repertoires in COVID-19 (dated by TCRdb to about 2020). As for the study more broadly: Collaborator samples came from the United States, Italy and Spain and covered acute and convalescent phases of COVID-19. The material from the prospective study consisted of cDNA or gDNA derived from T cells, B-cell-depleted T cells, or PBMCs. Deeply sampled blood TCRbeta repertoires from subjects exposed to, actively infected with, or recovered from COVID-19 were included in the dataset. A freely available public database, intended as a resource for researchers studying the immune response to SARS-CoV-2, is where the repertoires were released. Samples came from the ongoing ImmuneRACE study (first 160 participants) plus 1,254 subjects from 6 global collaborators. Nearly every sample came with metadata listing a de-identified subject ID, COVID-19 status, age in years and sex. Where HLA class I and class II types were available, the types were taken from metadata supplied by the sample provider, not from assay-based typing.

Between the V and J ends, shortened by 3 bases and 2 bases respectively, the junction contains 8 bases. CDR1 is given as SGHAT and CDR2 as FQNNGV, both from the germline V gene. The CDR3 covers 13 residues, taking in both the cysteine and the phenylalanine. The CDR3 DNA has 39 bases and is translated from base 1. The full study reports these points: The amount of clinical and demographic metadata varied by source and participant and was provided uncurated.

The immunoSEQ Assay, a bias-controlled multiplex PCR, was used to amplify TCRbeta CDR3 regions from genomic DNA. Concerning the study's data processing: The number of nucleated cells in each sample was estimated from the amplification of reference gene primers within the assay. Sequence reads were collapsed and filtered to measure the absolute abundance of every unique TCRbeta CDR3 rearrangement. Productive Simpson clonality was computed per sample as the square root of Simpson's diversity index over productive rearrangements. The table comes from immuneACCESS by way of TCRdb, which keeps in-frame sequences with V and J called. Part of the clones is missing from these tables; in studies checked, under half for an unresolved V gene and the rest for unknown reasons. D and trimming were read from the DNA, whereas the V and J calls and clone size are those reported in that table. The sample profile shows around 150,000 clones; approximately 80% of them were found once. The biggest ten clones account for less than 2.5% of the sample.

Each collaborating institution followed its own protocols to collect whole blood in K2EDTA tubes. Collaborator samples were shipped for TCRbeta analysis as frozen whole blood, isolated PBMCs, or DNA extracted from either sample type. The chain is made from TRBV11-2 and TRBJ2-7; the best D guess is TRBD1, with 5 bases matching. The specimen sequenced was peripheral blood. The TCR sequence derives from a man in his 70s with acute or convalescent COVID-19. The bases are TGTGCCAGCAGCTTGGACAAAACCTACGAGCAGTACTTC. This encodes CASSLDKTYEQYF.